The text below deals with one T cell receptor (beta chain). The antigen remains unidentified. Documented time point: late sampling 161 to 241 days after vaccination in a few convalescent patients. As for treatment: roughly nine-day PBMC culture with coronavirus spike peptide pools or control peptides (ViraFEST assay). J was trimmed by 3 bases and V by 2 bases; bases with no gene match: 6. This CDR3 contains 17 residues. Germline assignment: CDR1 MNHEY and CDR2 SVGAGI. This record belongs to a study of vaccination and CD4 T cells after COVID-19. Sequenced with the Oncomine TCR Beta short-read assay was DNA taken from cultured CD4+ T cells. TCRdb analysed the PCR reads with MiXCR anew, one entry per CDR3 protein. Among approximately 23,000 distinct CDR3 sequences, 41% were seen once, and the ten largest hold roughly 4.9%.

The rearrangement joins TRBV6-5 to TRBJ2-7; 14 positions agree with TRBD2. This receptor was obtained from a human donor who had recovered from COVID-19. This material consisted of CD4+ T cells from blood, cultured in vitro, taken about 7 months after SARS-CoV-2 vaccination. In DNA, the CDR3 is TGTGCCAGCAGTTACAAGGGACTAGCGGGAGTAGGCTACGAGCAGTACTTC. It codes for CASSYKGLAGVGYEQYF.